This TCR beta chain originates from a study of glioma-infiltrating T cells after dendritic cell vaccination. Sequencing used immunoSEQ multiplex PCR; TCRdb keeps in-frame clones, though not all of them. The sample includes 75,000 to 95,000 clones, approximately 78% seen only once; the top ten take approximately 2.1%. The time point was: after dendritic cell vaccination, including at tumor progression/relapse. The sequencing used blood, collected after dendritic cell vaccination. This clonotype was sampled from a human donor with glioblastoma.

CDR3 DNA sequence: TGTGCCAGCAGCGGAGAAACGCAGGGGATTACTAACTATGGCTACACCTTC. Its protein is CASSGETQGITNYGYTF. This rearrangement joins TRBV5-6 to TRBJ1-2; D may be TRBD1 (6 bases). The CDR3 runs 17 residues. The V gene's germline CDR1 is SGHDT and CDR2 YYEEEE. Trimming removed 4 bases from V and 0 bases from J, with 19 bases in between.